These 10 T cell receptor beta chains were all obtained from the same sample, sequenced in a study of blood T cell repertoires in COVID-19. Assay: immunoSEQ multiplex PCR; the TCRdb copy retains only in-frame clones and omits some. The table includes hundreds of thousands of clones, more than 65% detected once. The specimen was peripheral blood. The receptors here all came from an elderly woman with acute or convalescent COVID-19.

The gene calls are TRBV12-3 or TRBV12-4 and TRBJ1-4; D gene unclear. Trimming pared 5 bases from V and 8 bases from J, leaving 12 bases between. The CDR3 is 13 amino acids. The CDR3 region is CASSTSGGEKLFF. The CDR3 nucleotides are TGTGCCAGCAGTACCTCAGGTGGCGAAAAACTGTTTTTT.

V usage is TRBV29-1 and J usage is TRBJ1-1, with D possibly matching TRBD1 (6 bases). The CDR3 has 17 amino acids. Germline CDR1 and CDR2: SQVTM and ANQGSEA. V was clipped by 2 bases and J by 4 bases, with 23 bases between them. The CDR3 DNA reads TGCAGCGTTGAATTACGGCAGGGGTCCCTGAGGGGCACTGAAGCTTTCTTT. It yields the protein CSVELRQGSLRGTEAFF.

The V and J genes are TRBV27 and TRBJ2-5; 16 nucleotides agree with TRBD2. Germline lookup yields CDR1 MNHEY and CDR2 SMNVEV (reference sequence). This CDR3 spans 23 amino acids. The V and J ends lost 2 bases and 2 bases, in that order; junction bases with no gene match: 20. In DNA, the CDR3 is TGTGCCAGCAGTTTACGATCCTCCGGGACTAGCGGGGGGGTAGGTACCCCTCAAGAGACCCAGTACTTC. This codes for CASSLRSSGTSGGVGTPQETQYF.

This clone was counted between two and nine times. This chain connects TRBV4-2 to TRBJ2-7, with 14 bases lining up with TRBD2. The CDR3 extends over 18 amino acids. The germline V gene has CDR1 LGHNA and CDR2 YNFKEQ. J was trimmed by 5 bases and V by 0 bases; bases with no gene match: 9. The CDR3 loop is CASSQDPRTSGRRNEQYF. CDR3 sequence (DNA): TGTGCCAGCAGCCAAGATCCCCGGACTAGCGGGAGGAGGAACGAGCAGTACTTC.

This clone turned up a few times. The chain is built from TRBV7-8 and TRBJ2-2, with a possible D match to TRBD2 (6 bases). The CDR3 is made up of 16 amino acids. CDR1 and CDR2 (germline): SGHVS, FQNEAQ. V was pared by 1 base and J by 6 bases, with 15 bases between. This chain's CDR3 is CASSLVGASVSGELFF. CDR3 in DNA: TGTGCCAGCAGCTTAGTCGGGGCTAGCGTCTCCGGGGAGCTGTTTTTT.

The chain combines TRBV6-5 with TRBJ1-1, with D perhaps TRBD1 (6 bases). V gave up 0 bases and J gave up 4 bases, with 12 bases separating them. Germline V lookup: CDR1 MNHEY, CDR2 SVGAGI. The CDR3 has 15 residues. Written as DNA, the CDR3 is TGTGCCAGCAGTTACTCGAAATCAGGGGTCACTGAAGCTTTCTTT. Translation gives CASSYSKSGVTEAFF.

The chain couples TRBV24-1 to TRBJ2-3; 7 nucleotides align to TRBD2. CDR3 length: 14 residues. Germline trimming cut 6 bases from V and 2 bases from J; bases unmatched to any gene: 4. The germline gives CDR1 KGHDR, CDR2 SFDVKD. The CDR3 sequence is CATSPGLITDTQYF. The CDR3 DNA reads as TGTGCCACCAGTCCGGGACTAATCACAGATACGCAGTATTTT.

Written as DNA, the CDR3 is TGTGCCAGCAGCCCGACAGGGGAGTGGGAAAAACTGTTTTTT. Residues: CASSPTGEWEKLFF. The chain has TRBV9 and TRBJ1-4; 8 bases fit TRBD1. The CDR3 extends over 14 amino acids. Trimming removed 4 bases from V and 8 bases from J; junction bases left unmatched: 7. CDR1 is SGDLS, CDR2 YYNGEE, per germline.

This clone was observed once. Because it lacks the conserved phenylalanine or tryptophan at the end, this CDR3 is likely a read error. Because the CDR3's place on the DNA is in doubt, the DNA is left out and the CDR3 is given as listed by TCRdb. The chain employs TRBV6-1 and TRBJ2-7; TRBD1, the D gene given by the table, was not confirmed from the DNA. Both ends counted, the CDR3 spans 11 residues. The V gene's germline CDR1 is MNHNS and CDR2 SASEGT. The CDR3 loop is CASSEVGPALY.

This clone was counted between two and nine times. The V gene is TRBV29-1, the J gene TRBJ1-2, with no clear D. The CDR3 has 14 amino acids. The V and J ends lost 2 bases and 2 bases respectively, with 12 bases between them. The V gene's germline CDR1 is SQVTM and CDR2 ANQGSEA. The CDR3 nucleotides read TGCAGCGTTGAAATCGCACGTCAGAACTATGGCTACACCTTC. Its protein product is CSVEIARQNYGYTF.